This T cell receptor beta chain is drawn from a study of blood T cell repertoires in COVID-19. Study information: The United States, Italy and Spain provided the acute and convalescent COVID-19 samples. PBMCs, B-cell-depleted T cells, or T cells were the source of the cDNA or gDNA that made up the material.

Per the authors' pipeline: From reference gene primer amplification, estimates of nucleated cell counts were derived. Assay used: immunoSEQ multiplex PCR; TCRdb lists only in-frame clones, some missing. Clone size and the V and J calls come from that table; the DNA yielded D and trimming. This repertoire shows roughly 250,000 clones, roughly 93% found once; its top ten account for about 2.5%. The CDR3 consists of 15 residues. The germline V gene encodes CDR1 MNHEY and CDR2 SVGAGI. Trimming removed 8 bases from V and 1 base from J; junction bases left unmatched: 6. Material for sequencing was PBMCs or T cells enriched from blood (not recorded which). The receptor was isolated from a woman aged 40-49 years with acute COVID-19. The chain combines TRBV6-5 with TRBJ2-3, with 10 bases that match TRBD2. The CDR3 nucleotides read TGTGCCAGCGGCTCTAGCGGGAGCGGCACAGATACGCAGTATTTT. Translated: CASGSSGSGTDTQYF.